This TCR beta chain was captured in a study of graft-versus-host responses after intestinal transplantation. In the case of this clone: What it binds is unknown.

This CDR3 has 16 residues. Germline V gene sequence: CDR1 MGHRA, CDR2 YSYEKL. Losses at the gene ends were 4 bases for V and 0 bases for J; bases not matched to a gene: 4. Clones were sequenced by immunoSEQ multiplex PCR, and TCRdb holds only the in-frame ones, with some missing. Among around 50,000 clones listed, 80% to 90% were seen once. The V and J genes are TRBV4-1 and TRBJ2-1, with TRBD2 identical over 9 bases. The TCR sequence derives from a human donor who was the organ donor for an intestinal transplant. The source material was unstimulated CD4+ T cells sorted from spleen or lymph node cells, sampled before transplant. Written as DNA, the CDR3 is TGCGCCAGCAGCCTTGGACTAGCGAGCTCCTACAATGAGCAGTTCTTC. Amino acid sequence: CASSLGLASSYNEQFF.